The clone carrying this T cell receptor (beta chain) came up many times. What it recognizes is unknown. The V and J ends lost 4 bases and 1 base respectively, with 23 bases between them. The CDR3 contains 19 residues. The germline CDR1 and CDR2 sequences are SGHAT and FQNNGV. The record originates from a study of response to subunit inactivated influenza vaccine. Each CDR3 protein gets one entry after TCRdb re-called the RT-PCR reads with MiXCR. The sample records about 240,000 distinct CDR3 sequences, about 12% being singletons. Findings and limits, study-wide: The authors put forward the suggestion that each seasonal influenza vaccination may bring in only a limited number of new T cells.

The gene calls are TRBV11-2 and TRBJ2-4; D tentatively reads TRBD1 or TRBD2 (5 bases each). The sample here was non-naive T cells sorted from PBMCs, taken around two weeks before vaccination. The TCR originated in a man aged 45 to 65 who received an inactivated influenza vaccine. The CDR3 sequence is CASSSPPGRRAFAKNIQYF. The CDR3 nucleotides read TGTGCCAGCAGCTCGCCCCCGGGACGGCGAGCCTTTGCCAAAAACATTCAGTACTTC.